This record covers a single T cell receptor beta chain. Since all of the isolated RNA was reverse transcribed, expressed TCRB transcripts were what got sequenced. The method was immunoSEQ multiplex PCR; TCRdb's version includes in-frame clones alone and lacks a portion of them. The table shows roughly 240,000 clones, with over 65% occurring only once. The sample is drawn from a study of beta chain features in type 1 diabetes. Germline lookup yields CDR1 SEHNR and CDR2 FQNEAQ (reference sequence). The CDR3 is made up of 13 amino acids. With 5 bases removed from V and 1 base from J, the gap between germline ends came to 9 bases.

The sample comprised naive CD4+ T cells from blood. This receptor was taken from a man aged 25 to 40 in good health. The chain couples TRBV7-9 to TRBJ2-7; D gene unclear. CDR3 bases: TGTGCCAGCAGCGCGGTAGCATCCTACGAGCAGTACTTC. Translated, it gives CASSAVASYEQYF.